This T cell receptor beta chain is from a study of CD8 T cells in ankylosing spondylitis. Findings and limits, study-wide: What seemed typical of ankylosing spondylitis blood was a TCR beta motif built from under 10 highly homologous variants. Reportedly, significant enrichment of disease-linked clones occurred in matched ankylosing spondylitis synovial fluid.

TCRdb redid the calling of the 5' RACE reads with MiXCR, one entry per CDR3 protein. The table lists 800,000 to 900,000 distinct CDR3 sequences, 12% of them singletons. The length of the CDR3 is 14 residues. Trimming took 4 bases from V and 0 from J, leaving 7 bases between them. From germline, CDR1 is LGHNA and CDR2 YNFKEQ. On this clonotype itself: Its antigen is currently unknown.

V usage is TRBV4-2 and J usage is TRBJ1-5; D ambiguous. Sequencing used blood, either unsorted or a sorted T cell fraction (not recorded which). This TCR derives from a male donor with ankylosing spondylitis. The CDR3 loop reads CASSPIHSNQPQHF. For the CDR3, the DNA is TGTGCCAGCAGCCCAATTCATAGCAATCAGCCCCAGCATTTT.